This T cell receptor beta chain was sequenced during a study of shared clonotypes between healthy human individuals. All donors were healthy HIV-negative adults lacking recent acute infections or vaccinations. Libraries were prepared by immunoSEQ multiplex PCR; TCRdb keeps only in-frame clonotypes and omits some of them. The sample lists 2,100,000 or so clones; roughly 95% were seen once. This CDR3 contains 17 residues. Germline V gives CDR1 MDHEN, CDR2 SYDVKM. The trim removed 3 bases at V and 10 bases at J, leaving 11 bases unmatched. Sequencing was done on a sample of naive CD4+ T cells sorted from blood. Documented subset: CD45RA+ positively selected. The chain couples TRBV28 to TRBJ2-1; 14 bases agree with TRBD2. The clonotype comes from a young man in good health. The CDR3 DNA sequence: TGTGCCAGCAGTTTTAGGGGCCGGACTAGCGGGAGGCAGGAGCAGTTCTTC. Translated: CASSFRGRTSGRQEQFF.